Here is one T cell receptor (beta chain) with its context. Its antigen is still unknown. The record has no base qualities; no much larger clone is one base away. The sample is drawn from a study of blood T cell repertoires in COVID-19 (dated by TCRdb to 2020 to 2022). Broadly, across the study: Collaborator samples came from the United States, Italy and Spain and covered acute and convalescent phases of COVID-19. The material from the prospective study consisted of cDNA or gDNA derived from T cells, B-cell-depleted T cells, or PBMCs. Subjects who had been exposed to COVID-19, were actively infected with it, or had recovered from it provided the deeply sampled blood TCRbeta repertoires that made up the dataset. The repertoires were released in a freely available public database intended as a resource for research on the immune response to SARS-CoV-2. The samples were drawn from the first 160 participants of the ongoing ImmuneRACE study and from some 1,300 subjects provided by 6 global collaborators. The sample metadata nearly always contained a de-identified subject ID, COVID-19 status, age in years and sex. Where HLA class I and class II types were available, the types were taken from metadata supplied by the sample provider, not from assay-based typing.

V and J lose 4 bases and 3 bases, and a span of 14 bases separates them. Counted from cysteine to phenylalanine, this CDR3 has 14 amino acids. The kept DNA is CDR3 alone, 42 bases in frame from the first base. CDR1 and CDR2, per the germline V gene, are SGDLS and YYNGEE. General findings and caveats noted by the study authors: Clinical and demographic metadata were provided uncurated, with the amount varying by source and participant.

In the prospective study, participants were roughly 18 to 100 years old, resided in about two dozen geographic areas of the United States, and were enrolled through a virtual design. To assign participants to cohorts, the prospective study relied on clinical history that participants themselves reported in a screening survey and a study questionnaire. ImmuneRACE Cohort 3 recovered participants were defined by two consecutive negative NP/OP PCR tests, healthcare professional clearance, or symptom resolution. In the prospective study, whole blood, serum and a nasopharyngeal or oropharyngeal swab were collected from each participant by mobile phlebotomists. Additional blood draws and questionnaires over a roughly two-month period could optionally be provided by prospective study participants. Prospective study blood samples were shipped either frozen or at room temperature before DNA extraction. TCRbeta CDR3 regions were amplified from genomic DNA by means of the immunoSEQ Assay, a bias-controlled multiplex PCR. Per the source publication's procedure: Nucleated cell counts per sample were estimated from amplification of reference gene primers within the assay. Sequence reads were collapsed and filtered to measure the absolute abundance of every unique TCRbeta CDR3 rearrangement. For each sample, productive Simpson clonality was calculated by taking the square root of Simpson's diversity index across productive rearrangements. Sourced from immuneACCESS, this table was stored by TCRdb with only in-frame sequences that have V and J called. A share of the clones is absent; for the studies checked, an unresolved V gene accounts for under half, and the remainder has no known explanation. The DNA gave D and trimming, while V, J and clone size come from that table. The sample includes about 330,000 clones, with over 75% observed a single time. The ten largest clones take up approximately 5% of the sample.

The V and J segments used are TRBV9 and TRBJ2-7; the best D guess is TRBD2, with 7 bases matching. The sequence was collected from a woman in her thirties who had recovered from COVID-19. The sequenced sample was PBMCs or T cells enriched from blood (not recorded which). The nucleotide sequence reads TGTGCCAGCAGCTTGTCAGGGGACTACTACGAGCAGTACTTC. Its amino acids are CASSLSGDYYEQYF.